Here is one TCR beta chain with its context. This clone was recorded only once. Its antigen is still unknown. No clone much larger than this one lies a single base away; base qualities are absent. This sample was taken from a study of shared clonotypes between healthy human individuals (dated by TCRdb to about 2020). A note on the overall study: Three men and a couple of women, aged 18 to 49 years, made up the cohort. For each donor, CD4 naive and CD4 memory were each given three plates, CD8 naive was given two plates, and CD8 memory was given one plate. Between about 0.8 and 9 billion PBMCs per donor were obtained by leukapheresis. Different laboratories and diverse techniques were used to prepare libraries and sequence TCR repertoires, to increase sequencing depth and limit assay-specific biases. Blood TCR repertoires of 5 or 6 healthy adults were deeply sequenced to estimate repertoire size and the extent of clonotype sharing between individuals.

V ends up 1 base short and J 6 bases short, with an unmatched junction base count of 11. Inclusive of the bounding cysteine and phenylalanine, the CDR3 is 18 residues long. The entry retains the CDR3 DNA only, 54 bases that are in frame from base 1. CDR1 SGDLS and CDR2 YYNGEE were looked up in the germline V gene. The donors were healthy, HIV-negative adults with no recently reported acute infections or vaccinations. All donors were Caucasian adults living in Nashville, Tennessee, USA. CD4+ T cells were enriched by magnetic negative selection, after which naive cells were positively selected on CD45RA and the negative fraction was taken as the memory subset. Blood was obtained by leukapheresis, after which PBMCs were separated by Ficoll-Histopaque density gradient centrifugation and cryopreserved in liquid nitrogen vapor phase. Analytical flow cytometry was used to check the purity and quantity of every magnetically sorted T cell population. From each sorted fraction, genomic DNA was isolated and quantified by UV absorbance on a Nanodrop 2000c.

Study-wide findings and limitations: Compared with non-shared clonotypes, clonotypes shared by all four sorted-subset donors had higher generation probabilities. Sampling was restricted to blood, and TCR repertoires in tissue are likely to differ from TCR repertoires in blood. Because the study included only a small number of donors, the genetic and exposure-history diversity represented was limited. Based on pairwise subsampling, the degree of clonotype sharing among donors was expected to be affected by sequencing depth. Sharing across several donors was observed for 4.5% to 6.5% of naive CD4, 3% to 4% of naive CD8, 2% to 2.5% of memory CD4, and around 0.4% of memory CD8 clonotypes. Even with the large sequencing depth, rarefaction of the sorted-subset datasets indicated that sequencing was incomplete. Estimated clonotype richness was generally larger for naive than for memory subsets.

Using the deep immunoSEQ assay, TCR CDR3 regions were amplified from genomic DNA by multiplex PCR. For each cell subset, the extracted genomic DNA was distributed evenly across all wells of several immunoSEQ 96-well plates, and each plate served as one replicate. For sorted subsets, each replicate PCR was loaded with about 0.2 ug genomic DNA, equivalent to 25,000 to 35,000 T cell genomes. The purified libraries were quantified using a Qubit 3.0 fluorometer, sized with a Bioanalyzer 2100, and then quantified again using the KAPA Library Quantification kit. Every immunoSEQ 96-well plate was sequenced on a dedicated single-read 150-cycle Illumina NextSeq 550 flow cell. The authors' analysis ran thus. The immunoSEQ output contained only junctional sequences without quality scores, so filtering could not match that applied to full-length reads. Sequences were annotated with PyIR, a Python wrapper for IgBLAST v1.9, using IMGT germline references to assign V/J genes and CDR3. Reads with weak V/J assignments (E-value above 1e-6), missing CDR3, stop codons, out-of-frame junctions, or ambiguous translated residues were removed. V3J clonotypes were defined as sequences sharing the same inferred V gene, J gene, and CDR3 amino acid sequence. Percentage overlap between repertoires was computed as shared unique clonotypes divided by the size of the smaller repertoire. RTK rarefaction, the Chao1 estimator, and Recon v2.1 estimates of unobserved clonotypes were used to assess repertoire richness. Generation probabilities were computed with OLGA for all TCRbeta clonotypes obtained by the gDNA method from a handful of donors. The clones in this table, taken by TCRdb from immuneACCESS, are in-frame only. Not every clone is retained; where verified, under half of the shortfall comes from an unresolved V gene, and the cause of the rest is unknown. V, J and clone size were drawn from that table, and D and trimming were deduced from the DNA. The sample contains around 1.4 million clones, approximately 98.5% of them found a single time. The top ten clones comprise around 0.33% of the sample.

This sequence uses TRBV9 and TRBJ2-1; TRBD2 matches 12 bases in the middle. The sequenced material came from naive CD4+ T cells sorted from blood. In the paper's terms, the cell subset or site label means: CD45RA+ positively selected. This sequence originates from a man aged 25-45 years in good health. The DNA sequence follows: TGTGCCAGCAGCGTAAATAGTCGGACTAGCGGGATAGGCAATGAGCAGTTCTTC. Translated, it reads CASSVNSRTSGIGNEQFF. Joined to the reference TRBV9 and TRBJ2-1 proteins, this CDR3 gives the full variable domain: DSGVTQTPKHLITATGQRVTLRCSPRSGDLSVYWYQQSLDQGLQFLIQYYNGEERAKGNILERFSAQQFPDLHSELNLSSLELGDSALYFCASSVNSRTSGIGNEQFFGPGTRLTVL.